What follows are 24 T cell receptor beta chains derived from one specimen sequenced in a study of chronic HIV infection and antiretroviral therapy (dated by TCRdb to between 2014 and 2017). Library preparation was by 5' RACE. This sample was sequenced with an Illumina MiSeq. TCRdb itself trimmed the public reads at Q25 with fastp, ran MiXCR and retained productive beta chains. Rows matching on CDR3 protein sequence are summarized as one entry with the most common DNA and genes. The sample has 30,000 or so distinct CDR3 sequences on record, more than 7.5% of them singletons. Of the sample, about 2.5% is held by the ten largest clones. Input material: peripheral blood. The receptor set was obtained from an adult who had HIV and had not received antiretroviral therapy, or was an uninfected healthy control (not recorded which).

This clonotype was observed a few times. Written as DNA, the CDR3 is TGCGCCAGCAGCGTTCGCCAGCCCCAGCATTTT. Translating gives CASSVRQPQHF. The chain recombines TRBV4-1 with TRBJ1-5, with D unclear. This CDR3 contains 11 residues. CDR1 and CDR2 (germline): MGHRA, YSYEKL. Deletions cut 5 bases from V and 7 bases from J, with 6 bases between.

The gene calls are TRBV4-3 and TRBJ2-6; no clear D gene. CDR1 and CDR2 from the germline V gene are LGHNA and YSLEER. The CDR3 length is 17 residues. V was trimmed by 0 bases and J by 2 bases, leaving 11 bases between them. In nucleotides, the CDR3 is TGCGCCAGCAGCCAAGATAACGGCCGAGCTGGGGCCAACGTCCTGACTTTC. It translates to CASSQDNGRAGANVLTF.

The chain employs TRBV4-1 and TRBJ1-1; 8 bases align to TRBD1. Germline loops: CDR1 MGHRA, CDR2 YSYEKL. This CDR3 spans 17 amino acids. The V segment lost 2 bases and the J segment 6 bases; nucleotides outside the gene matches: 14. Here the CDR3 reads CASSQIDRGINGAEAFF. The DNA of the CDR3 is TGCGCCAGCAGCCAAATCGACAGGGGAATTAACGGGGCTGAAGCTTTCTTT.

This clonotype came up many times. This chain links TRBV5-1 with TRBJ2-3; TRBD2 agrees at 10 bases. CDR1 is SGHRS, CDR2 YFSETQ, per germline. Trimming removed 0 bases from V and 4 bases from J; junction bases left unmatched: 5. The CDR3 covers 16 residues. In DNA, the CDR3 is TGCGCCAGCAGCTTGGAAGCGGGGGGGCCGTCAGATACGCAGTATTTT. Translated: CASSLEAGGPSDTQYF.

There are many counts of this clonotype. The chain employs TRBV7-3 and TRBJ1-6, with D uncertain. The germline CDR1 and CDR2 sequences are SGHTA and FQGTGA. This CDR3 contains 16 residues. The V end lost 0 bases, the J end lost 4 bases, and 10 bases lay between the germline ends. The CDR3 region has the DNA TGTGCCAGCAGCTTAACGGGCAGGCTTTATAATTCACCCCTCCACTTT. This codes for CASSLTGRLYNSPLHF.

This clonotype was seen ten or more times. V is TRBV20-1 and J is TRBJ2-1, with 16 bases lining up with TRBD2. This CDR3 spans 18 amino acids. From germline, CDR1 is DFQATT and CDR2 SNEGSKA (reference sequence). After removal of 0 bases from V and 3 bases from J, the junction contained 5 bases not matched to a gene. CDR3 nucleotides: TGCAGTGCTAGAGACCCGGGACTAGCGGGGGGGGACTACAATGAGCAGTTCTTC. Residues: CSARDPGLAGGDYNEQFF.

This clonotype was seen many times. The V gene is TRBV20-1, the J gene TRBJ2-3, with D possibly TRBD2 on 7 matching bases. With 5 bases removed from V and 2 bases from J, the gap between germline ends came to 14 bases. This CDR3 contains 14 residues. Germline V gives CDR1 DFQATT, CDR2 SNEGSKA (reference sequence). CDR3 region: CSAYPGGTTDTQYF. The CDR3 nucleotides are TGCAGTGCTTACCCGGGGGGCACCACAGATACGCAGTATTTT.

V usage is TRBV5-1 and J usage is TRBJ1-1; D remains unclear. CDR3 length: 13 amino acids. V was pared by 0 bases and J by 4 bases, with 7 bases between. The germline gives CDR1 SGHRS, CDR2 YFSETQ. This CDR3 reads CASSLESATEAFF. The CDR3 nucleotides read TGCGCCAGCAGCTTGGAGTCGGCCACTGAAGCTTTCTTT.

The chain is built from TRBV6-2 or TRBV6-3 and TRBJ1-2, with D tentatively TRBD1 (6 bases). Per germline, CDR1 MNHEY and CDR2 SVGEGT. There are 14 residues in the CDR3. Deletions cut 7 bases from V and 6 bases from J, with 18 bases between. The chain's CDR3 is CASISERGLDGYTF. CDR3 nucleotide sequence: TGTGCCAGCATATCCGAGCGGGGGCTAGATGGCTACACCTTC.

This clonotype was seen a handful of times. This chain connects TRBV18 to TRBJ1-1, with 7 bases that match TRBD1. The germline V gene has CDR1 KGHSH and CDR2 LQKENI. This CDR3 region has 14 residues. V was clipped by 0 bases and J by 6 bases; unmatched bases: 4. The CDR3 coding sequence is TGTGCCAGCTCACCACCGGGGACAGCATCTGAAGCTTTCTTT. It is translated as CASSPPGTASEAFF.

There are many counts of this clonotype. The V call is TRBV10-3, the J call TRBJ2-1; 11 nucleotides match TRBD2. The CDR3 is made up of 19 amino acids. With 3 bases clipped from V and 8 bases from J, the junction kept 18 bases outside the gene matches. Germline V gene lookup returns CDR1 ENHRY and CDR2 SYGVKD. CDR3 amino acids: CAISDPDPQGSGRADEQFF. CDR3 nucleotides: TGTGCCATCAGTGACCCCGACCCCCAAGGTAGCGGGAGGGCCGATGAGCAGTTCTTC.

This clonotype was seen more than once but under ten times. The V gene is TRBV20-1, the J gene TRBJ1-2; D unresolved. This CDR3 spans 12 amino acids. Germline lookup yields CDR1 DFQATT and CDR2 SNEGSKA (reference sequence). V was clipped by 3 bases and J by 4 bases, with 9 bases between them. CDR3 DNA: TGCAGTGCTAGGGCCGATTTCTATGGCTACACCTTC. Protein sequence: CSARADFYGYTF.

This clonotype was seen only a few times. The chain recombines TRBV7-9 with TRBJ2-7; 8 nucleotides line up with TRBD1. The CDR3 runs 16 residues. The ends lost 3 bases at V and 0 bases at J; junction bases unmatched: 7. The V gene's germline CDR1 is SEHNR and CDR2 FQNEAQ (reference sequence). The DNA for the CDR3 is TGTGCCAGCAGCTTGGGCAGGGGGCAGGGCTCCTACGAGCAGTACTTC. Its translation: CASSLGRGQGSYEQYF.

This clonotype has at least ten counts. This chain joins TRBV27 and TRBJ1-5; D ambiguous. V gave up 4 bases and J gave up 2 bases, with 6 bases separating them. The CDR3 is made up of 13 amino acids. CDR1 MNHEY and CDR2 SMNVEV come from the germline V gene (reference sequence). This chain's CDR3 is CASSWDGNQPQHF. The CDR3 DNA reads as TGTGCCAGCAGTTGGGATGGCAATCAGCCCCAGCATTTT.

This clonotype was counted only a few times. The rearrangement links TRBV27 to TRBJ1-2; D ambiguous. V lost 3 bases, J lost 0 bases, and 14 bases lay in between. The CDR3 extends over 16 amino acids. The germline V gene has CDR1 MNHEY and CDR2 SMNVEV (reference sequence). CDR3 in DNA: TGTGCCAGCAGTTTTAGTGGGGAGGGAACTAACTATGGCTACACCTTC. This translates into CASSFSGEGTNYGYTF.

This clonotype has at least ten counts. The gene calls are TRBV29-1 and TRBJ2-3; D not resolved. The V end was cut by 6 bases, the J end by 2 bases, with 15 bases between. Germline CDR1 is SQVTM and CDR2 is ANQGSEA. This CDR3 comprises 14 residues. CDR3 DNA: TGCAGCGTGGAACGGACGGTCCCCACAGATACGCAGTATTTT. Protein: CSVERTVPTDTQYF.

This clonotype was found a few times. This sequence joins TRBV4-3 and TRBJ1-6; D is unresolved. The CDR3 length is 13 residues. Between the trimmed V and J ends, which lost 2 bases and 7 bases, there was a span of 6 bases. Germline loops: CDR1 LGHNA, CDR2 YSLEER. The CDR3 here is CASSQLSNSPLHF. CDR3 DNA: TGCGCCAGCAGCCAACTATCCAATTCACCCCTCCACTTT.

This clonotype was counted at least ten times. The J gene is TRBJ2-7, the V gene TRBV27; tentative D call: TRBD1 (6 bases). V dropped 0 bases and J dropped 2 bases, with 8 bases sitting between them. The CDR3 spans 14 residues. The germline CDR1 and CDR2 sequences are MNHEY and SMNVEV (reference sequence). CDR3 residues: CASSLSGAPYEQYF. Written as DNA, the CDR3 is TGTGCCAGCAGTTTATCGGGGGCCCCCTACGAGCAGTACTTC.

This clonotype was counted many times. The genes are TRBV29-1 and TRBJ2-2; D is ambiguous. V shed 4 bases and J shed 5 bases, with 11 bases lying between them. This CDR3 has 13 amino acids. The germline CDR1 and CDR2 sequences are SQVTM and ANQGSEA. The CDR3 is CSVGEWRTGELFF. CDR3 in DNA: TGCAGCGTTGGAGAGTGGAGAACCGGGGAGCTGTTTTTT.

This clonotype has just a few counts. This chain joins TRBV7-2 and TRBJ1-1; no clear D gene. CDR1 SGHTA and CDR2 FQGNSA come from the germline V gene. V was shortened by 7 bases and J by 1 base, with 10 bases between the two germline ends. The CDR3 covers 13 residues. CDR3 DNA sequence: TGTGCCAGCACCGCAGACGGGAACACTGAAGCTTTCTTT. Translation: CASTADGNTEAFF. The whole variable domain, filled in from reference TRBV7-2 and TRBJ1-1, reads GAGVSQSPSNKVTEKGKDVELRCDPISGHTALYWYRQSLGQGLEFLIYFQGNSAPDKSGLPSDRFSAERTGGSVSTLTIQRTQQEDSAVYLCASTADGNTEAFFGQGTRLTVV.

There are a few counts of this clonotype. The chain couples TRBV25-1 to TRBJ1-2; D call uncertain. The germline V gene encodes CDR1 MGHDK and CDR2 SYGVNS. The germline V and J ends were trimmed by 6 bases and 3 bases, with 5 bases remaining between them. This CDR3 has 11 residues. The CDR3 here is CASSEYYGYTF. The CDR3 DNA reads TGTGCCAGCAGCGAGTACTATGGCTACACCTTC.

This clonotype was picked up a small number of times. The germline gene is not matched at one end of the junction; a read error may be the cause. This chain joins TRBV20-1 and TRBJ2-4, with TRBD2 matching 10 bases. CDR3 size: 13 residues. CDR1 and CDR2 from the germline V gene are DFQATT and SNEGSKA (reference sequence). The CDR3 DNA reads TGCAGTGCTAGAGATGTGGTAGCGGGGGGCCTTAGGTTC. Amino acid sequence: CSARDVVAGGLRF.

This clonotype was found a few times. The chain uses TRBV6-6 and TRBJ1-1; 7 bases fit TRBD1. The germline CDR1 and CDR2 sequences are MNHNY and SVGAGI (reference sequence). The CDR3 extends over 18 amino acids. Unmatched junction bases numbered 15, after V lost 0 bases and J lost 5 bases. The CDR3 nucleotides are TGTGCCAGCAGTTACTCGAGTATAATTAGGACAGGCCGAACTGAAGCTTTCTTT. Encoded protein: CASSYSSIIRTGRTEAFF.

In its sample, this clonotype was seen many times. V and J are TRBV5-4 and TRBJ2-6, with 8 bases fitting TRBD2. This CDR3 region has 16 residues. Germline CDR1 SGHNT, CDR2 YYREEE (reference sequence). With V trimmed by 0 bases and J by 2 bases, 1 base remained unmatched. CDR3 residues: CASSLGTSPGANVLTF. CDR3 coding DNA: TGTGCCAGCAGCTTGGGGACTAGCCCTGGGGCCAACGTCCTGACTTTC.